This TCR beta chain was documented in a study of blood T cell repertoires in COVID-19. This clone was seen more than once but under ten times. Only in-frame clones appear in the TCRdb table, and some are missing; sequencing was by immunoSEQ multiplex PCR. The table shows some 170,000 clones, with 87% occurring only once. J gave up 2 bases and V 6 bases, and 7 bases lay outside the gene matches. This CDR3 contains 15 residues. From germline, CDR1 is LGHDT and CDR2 YNNKEL (reference sequence). Material: peripheral blood. The V call is TRBV3-1 (or the pseudogene TRBV3-2), the J call TRBJ2-7, with 10 bases identical to TRBD2. The receptor was isolated from a woman between 50 and 59 years old with acute or convalescent COVID-19. DNA for the CDR3: TGTGCCAGCAGTCCTCAAGGACTAGCGGCCTACGAGCAGTACTTC. As protein: CASSPQGLAAYEQYF.